What follows are 2 T cell receptor beta chains derived from one specimen sequenced in a study of regulatory T cells in long-lasting Graves disease. TCR beta libraries were built with iRepertoire HTBI primers and Arm-PCR of CDR3 regions. TCRdb used MiXCR to reprocess the multiplex PCR reads, holding one entry per CDR3 protein. The sample lists 400,000 to 500,000 distinct CDR3 sequences, around a fifth occurring once. Regarding time point: persistent/refractory GD, antithyroid drugs over 5 years with positive TRAb. Construction of the TCR library relied on RNA isolated from PBMCs. The sample in question was peripheral blood mononuclear cells (PBMCs), obtained when the disease was refractory, from a patient treated with antithyroid drugs. The receptors were sampled from a female donor with Graves disease.

This clonotype showed up many times. The chain employs TRBV28 and TRBJ2-7; tentative D call: TRBD1 (6 bases). Germline V lookup: CDR1 MDHEN, CDR2 SYDVKM. This CDR3 is built from 15 residues. V gave up 7 bases and J gave up 4 bases, with 20 bases separating them. CDR3: CASNTGRTDDYEQYF. The CDR3 DNA reads TGTGCCAGCAATACCGGACGGACAGACGATTACGAGCAGTACTTC.

V is TRBV6-5 and J is TRBJ1-3; 8 positions match TRBD1. The CDR3 length is 15 residues. The V and J ends lost 6 bases and 4 bases, in that order; junction bases with no gene match: 8. The germline gives CDR1 MNHEY, CDR2 SVGAGI. CDR3 bases: TGTGCCAGCAGGTACCAGGGGGCTGGAGGAAACACCATATATTTT. Protein sequence: CASRYQGAGGNTIYF.